Reported below is one T cell receptor (beta chain). This specimen belongs to a study of T cell changes during pregnancy in multiple sclerosis. The trim removed 5 bases at V and 4 bases at J, leaving 11 bases unmatched. The CDR3 consists of 15 residues. Per the germline V gene, CDR1 is SGHRS and CDR2 is YFSETQ. Sequenced by immunoSEQ multiplex PCR; TCRdb stores in-frame clones only, minus some. The sample consists of tens of thousands of clones, about 94% of them appearing once. Sequencing was performed on peripheral blood, taken in the third trimester of pregnancy. The TCR originated in a female donor with multiple sclerosis, enrolled in a pregnancy study. The chain uses TRBV5-1 and TRBJ1-2; 7 bases align to TRBD1. The CDR3 DNA sequence: TGCGCCAGCAGTCCTGCTTCCGGGACAGCCTATGGCTACACCTTC. This gives the protein CASSPASGTAYGYTF.